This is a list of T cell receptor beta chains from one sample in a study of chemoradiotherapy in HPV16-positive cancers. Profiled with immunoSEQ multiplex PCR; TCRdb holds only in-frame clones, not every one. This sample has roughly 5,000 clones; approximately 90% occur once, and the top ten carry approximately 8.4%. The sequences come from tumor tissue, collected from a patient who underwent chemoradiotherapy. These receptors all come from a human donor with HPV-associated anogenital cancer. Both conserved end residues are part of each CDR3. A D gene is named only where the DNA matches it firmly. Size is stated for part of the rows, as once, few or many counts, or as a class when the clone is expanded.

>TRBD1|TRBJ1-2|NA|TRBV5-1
TGCGCCAGCAGCCGGGACAGCGGCTATGGCTACACCTTC
CASSRDSGYGYTF
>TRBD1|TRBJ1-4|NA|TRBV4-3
TGCGCCAGCAGCAAGGGACAGGGGGGGGAAAAACTGTTTTTT
CASSKGQGGEKLFF
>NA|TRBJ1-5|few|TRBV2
TGTGCCAGCAGTGAACGGGGATCTAGCAATCAGCCCCAGCATTTT
CASSERGSSNQPQHF
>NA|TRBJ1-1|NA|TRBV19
TGTGCCAGTAGTATAGATCCCAACAGGTTGGAGGAAGCTTTCTTT
CASSIDPNRLEEAFF
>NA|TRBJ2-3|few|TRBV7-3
TGTGCCAGCAGCTTAAAAGGGAGTACAGATACGCAGTATTTT
CASSLKGSTDTQYF
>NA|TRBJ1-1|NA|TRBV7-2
TGTGCCAGCAGCATCCGGGACTCGGGCACTGAAGCTTTCTTT
CASSIRDSGTEAFF
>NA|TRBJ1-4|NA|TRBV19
TGTGCCAGTAGGGTGGCCGGGGTGGGTGAAAAACTGTTTTTT
CASRVAGVGEKLFF
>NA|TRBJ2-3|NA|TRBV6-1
TGTGCCAGCAGTGGATGGACTAACGAGGGCACAGATACGCAGTATTTT
CASSGWTNEGTDTQYF
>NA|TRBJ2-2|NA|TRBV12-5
TGTGCTAGTGGTTTGTCCGGGTACGCGAACACCGGGGAGCTGTTTTTT
CASGLSGYANTGELFF
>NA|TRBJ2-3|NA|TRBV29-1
TGCAGCACCAGACTAGGTGGAGATACGCAGTATTTT
CSTRLGGDTQYF
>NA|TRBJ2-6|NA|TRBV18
TGTGCCAGCTCACTCGGCTCTGGGGCCAACGTCCTGACTTTC
CASSLGSGANVLTF
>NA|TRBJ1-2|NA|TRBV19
TGTGCCAGCAGTGACAGCCTTCGAGACACCTTC
CASSDSLRDTF
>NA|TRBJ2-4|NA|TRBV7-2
TGTGCCAGCAGCTTAGCAATAACCGGGAAGGTCAAAAACATTCAGTACTTC
CASSLAITGKVKNIQYF
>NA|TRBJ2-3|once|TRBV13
TGTGCCAGCAGCCCGGGGGACGGCGGTAGTCACACAGATACGCAGTATTTT
CASSPGDGGSHTDTQYF
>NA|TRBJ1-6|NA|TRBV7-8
TGTGCCAGCAGCTTAGATCTTTTAGGCAATTCACCCCTCCACTTT
CASSLDLLGNSPLHF
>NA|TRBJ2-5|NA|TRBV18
TGTGCCAGCTCACCCGCCCGCCGGACAGCACAAGAGACCCAGTACTTC
CASSPARRTAQETQYF
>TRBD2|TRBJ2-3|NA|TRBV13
TGTGCCAGCAGCTTAACGACTAGCGGGGGGGCTTACACAGATACGCAGTATTTT
CASSLTTSGGAYTDTQYF
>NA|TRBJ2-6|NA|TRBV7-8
TGTGCCAGCAGCGGCTACCCACAAAGTCGGGCCAACGTCCTGACTTTC
CASSGYPQSRANVLTF
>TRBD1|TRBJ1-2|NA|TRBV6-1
TGTGCCAGCGACAGGGCGCAGAACTATGGCTACACCTTC
CASDRAQNYGYTF
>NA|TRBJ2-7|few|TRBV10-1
TGCGCCAGCAGTGAGTCCGGGGGCACCTACGAGCAGTACTTC
CASSESGGTYEQYF
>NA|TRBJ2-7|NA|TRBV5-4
TGTGCCAGCAGCTTGCAGGGGAGCGACGAGCAGTACTTC
CASSLQGSDEQYF
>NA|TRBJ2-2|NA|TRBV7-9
TGTGCCAGCAGCTTCGGGATTCCCACCGGGGAGCTGTTTTTT
CASSFGIPTGELFF
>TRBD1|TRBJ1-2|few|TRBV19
TGTGCCAGTAGTAAGGACAAGGGACAGCGGGGCTACACCTTC
CASSKDKGQRGYTF
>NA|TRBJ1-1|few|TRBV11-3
TGTGCCAGCCTTGGGCGGAACACTGAAGCTTTCTTT
CASLGRNTEAFF
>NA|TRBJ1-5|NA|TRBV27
TGTGCCAGCAGTTTATCGGAGGGATTCGGGCCCCAGCATTTT
CASSLSEGFGPQHF
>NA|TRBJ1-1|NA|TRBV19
TGTGCCAGTAGTATACTCGGGGTGATCAGCTGGAACACTGAAGCTTTCTTT
CASSILGVISWNTEAFF
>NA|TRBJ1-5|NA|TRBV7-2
TGTGCCAGCAGCATCCGGGACGGCGATCAGCCCCAGCATTTT
CASSIRDGDQPQHF
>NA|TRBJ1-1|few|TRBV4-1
TGCGCCAGCAGCCAAGCGGAGACGGAGGGAGCCACTGAAGCTTTCTTT
CASSQAETEGATEAFF
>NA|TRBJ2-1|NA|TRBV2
TGTGCCAGCAGTGAAGGGGGACTTCTCTACAATGAGCAGTTCTTC
CASSEGGLLYNEQFF
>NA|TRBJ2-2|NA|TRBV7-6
TGTGCCAGCAGCTTCGGCCCCGGGGAGCTGTTTTTT
CASSFGPGELFF
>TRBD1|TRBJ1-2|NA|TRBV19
TGTGCCAGCTCGACAGGGGTCTTTGGCTACACCTTC
CASSTGVFGYTF
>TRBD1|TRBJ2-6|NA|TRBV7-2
TGTGCCAGCAGCTTAAGAGGGACAGGGGGACGCTCTGGGGCCAACGTCCTGACTTTC
CASSLRGTGGRSGANVLTF
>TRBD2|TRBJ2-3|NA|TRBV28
TGTGCCAGCAGGGGACCCGGGACTAGCTACACAGATACGCAGTATTTT
CASRGPGTSYTDTQYF
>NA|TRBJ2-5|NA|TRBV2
TGTGCCAGCAGCGGTCTAGCTGCGGAGACCCAGTACTTC
CASSGLAAETQYF
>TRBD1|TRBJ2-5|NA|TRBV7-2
TGTGCCAGCAGCTTAGACGGACAGGGGGAGACCCAGTACTTC
CASSLDGQGETQYF
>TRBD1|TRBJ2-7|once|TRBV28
TGTGCCAGCAGTTTGGGGGGGACAGGGAACTACGAGCAGTACTTC
CASSLGGTGNYEQYF
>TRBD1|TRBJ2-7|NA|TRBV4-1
TGCGCCAGCAGCCAAGGGGACAGTTTGGCCTACGAGCAGTACTTC
CASSQGDSLAYEQYF
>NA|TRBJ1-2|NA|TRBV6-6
TGTGCCAGCACCCCTGGGCACAACTATGGCTACACCTTC
CASTPGHNYGYTF
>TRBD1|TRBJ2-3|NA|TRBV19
TGTGCCCCGGACAGGGTCGACACAGATACGCAGTATTTT
CAPDRVDTDTQYF
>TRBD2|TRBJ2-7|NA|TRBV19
TGTGCCAGTAGCGCAGGGACTAGCGGGACGACCGAGCAGTACTTC
CASSAGTSGTTEQYF
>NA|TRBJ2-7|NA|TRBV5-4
TGTGCCAGCAGCTGGGGTTCCTACGAGCAGTACTTC
CASSWGSYEQYF
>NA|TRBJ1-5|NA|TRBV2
TGTGCCAGCAGTGGAAGGGGCTCTAGCAATCAGCCCCAGCATTTT
CASSGRGSSNQPQHF
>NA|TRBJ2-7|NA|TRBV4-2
TGTGCCAGCAGCCAAGATAGGGGGGGAACCTACGAGCAGTACTTC
CASSQDRGGTYEQYF
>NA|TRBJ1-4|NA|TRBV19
TGTGCCAGTAAAAAGGACCGAGGGGCAACTAATGAAAAACTGTTTTTT
CASKKDRGATNEKLFF
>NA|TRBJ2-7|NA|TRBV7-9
TGTGCCAGCAGCGACCGGGACGGGAGAGACGAGCAGTACTTC
CASSDRDGRDEQYF
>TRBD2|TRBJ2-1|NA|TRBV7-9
TGTGCCAGCAGCTTTATCGCTGAGCGGGGGAATGAGCAGTTCTTC
CASSFIAERGNEQFF
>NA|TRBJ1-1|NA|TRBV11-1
TGTGCCAGCAGCCCGGGGAGGAACACTGAAGCTTTCTTT
CASSPGRNTEAFF
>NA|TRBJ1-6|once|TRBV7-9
TGTGCCAGCAGCTTAGAGCAGGGGAATTCACCCCTCCACTTT
CASSLEQGNSPLHF
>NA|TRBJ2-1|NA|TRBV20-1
TGCAGTGCTAGCGTGGTAAATGAGCAGTTCTTC
CSASVVNEQFF